A selection of T cell receptor beta chains follows, all from one sample in a study of healthy donors' naive CD4 and CD8 T cells. From the reads, TCRdb called clonotypes with MiXCR, one entry per CDR3 protein. In the table there are about 180,000 distinct CDR3 sequences, about 74% of which are singletons. The sequencing sample was made of naive CD4+ and CD8+ T cells sorted from blood, pooled from several donors. Receptor source: a pool of human donors in good health; the sample pools cells from several healthy donors. Each CDR3 is given with its conserved first and last residue. A D gene is named only where the DNA matches it firmly. A clone size is listed for some rows: how often the clone was seen (once, few, many), or a class if it is expanded.

TGTGCCAGCAGTTCTATAGGGACAGCGAAACTTAACTATGGCTACACCTTC | CASSSIGTAKLNYGYTF | TRBJ1-2 | TRBD1 | once | TRBV27
TGTGCCAGCATTGGGACGGGTCAGCCCCAGCATTTT | CASIGTGQPQHF | TRBJ1-5 | - | - | TRBV12-3/TRBV12-4
TGTGCCAGCAGTTCCCCCGGGGAGCTGTTTTTT | CASSSPGELFF | TRBJ2-2 | - | - | TRBV6-5
TGTGCCAGCTCCTGGGGTCTTTCAACCTACGAGCAGTACTTC | CASSWGLSTYEQYF | TRBJ2-7 | - | - | TRBV27
TGTGCCAGCAGTTACTGGCGGGGGGATACAGATACGCAGTATTTT | CASSYWRGDTDTQYF | TRBJ2-3 | TRBD2 | once | TRBV6-2/TRBV6-3
TGTGCCAGCAGTAAGGGACTAGCCGGCAATGAGCAGTTCTTC | CASSKGLAGNEQFF | TRBJ2-1 | TRBD2 | - | TRBV6-6
TGTGCCAGCAGTGAAGGGCTAGGGACCCTCTACGAGCAGTACTTC | CASSEGLGTLYEQYF | TRBJ2-7 | - | - | TRBV6-1
TGCGCCAGCAGCGGTACTAGCGGGAGTTTCAATGAGCAGTTCTTC | CASSGTSGSFNEQFF | TRBJ2-1 | TRBD2 | - | TRBV4-3
TGTGCCTGGAGTGCCAGGAGTGGGACAGGGCCCTATGGCTACACCTTC | CAWSARSGTGPYGYTF | TRBJ1-2 | TRBD1 | - | TRBV30
TGCAGCGTTCCCCGACTAGCGGGAGGGCCGATAAACAATGAGCAGTTCTTC | CSVPRLAGGPINNEQFF | TRBJ2-1 | TRBD2 | - | TRBV29-1
TGCAGCGTTGGTGGGTCTGAGCAGTTCTTC | CSVGGSEQFF | TRBJ2-1 | - | - | TRBV29-1
TGCAGCGTTGAAGGGGGACTAGCGGGAGTCACCGGGGAGCTGTTTTTT | CSVEGGLAGVTGELFF | TRBJ2-2 | TRBD2 | - | TRBV29-1
TGTGCCACCAGTGATTCGCATCGCGCGGGAGGGCCTGGGGATACGCAGTATTTT | CATSDSHRAGGPGDTQYF | TRBJ2-3 | TRBD2 | once | TRBV24-1
TGCAGTGCTGCGACGCAGGGAAAGTCCTACGAGCAGTACTTC | CSAATQGKSYEQYF | TRBJ2-7 | - | - | TRBV20-1
TGTGCCAGCAATACGGATAGCAATCAGCCCCAGCATTTT | CASNTDSNQPQHF | TRBJ1-5 | - | - | TRBV6-6
TGTGCCAGCACCGAGAGGACAGAGCATTCCCGTAGGGGCAATGAGCAGTTCTTC | CASTERTEHSRRGNEQFF | TRBJ2-1 | - | few | TRBV21-1
TGTGCCAGCAGTCGCGTCGGGACATACTACGAGCAGTACTTC | CASSRVGTYYEQYF | TRBJ2-7 | - | - | TRBV6-5
TGTGCCAGCAGTTGGGGAGGTTGGCAGCCCCAGCATTTT | CASSWGGWQPQHF | TRBJ1-5 | - | - | TRBV27
TGCAGCGTTGAAGTGGGTAATGAGCAGTTCTTC | CSVEVGNEQFF | TRBJ2-1 | - | few | TRBV29-1
TGCAGCGTTGAGGGGCTAGCGGGTTTCAATGAGCAGTTCTTC | CSVEGLAGFNEQFF | TRBJ2-1 | TRBD2 | few | TRBV29-1
TGTGCCAGCAGCTGGACTACTTCCTACAATGAGCAGTTCTTC | CASSWTTSYNEQFF | TRBJ2-1 | - | - | TRBV10-3
TGTGCTAGTGGTTCGGTGGACCAGAGGAGCCAGTACTTC | CASGSVDQRSQYF | TRBJ2-5 | - | few | TRBV12-5
TGTGCCAGCAGTTACGGACCCTGGAATGAGCAGTTCTTC | CASSYGPWNEQFF | TRBJ2-1 | - | - | TRBV6-2/TRBV6-3
TGTGCCAGCAACAGGAGGACGGGAGATGAGCAGTTCTTC | CASNRRTGDEQFF | TRBJ2-1 | - | - | TRBV2
TGTGCCAGCAGCTTGAGGGATCAGCCCCAGCATTTT | CASSLRDQPQHF | TRBJ1-5 | - | - | TRBV5-4
TGTGCCAGCAGTTTAGCGTATGGGGACACTGAAGCTTTCTTT | CASSLAYGDTEAFF | TRBJ1-1 | - | - | TRBV6-5
TGTGCCATCAGTGAGAGCACTTACGAGCAGTACTTC | CAISESTYEQYF | TRBJ2-7 | - | - | TRBV10-3
TGTGCCAGCAGTTACTCGAGCCATAAAGTCGATATGTACACTGAAGCTTTCTTT | CASSYSSHKVDMYTEAFF | TRBJ1-1 | - | once | TRBV6-6
TGTGCCAGTAGTATAGGGGTGGCGGCTGAGCAGTTCTTC | CASSIGVAAEQFF | TRBJ2-1 | - | - | TRBV19
TGTGCCAGTAGTATAGGCGGGGCCCCGAATGAGCAGTTCTTC | CASSIGGAPNEQFF | TRBJ2-1 | - | few | TRBV19
TGTGCCAGCACAGGACTAGCGGAGGCTAATGAGCAGTTCTTC | CASTGLAEANEQFF | TRBJ2-1 | TRBD2 | - | TRBV6-5
TGCGCCAGCAGCTTGTCCGTACAGGGGAATAATTCACCCCTCCACTTT | CASSLSVQGNNSPLHF | TRBJ1-6 | TRBD1 | - | TRBV5-1
TGTGCCTGGAGGGGGACCTTAGGAGGCTACACCTTC | CAWRGTLGGYTF | TRBJ1-2 | - | - | TRBV30
TGCAGCGTCTTGGGACAGGGTTCCGAGCAGTACTTC | CSVLGQGSEQYF | TRBJ2-7 | TRBD1 | - | TRBV29-1
TGTGCCAGCAGCGGCCCCAGGGGCAACACTGAAGCTTTCTTT | CASSGPRGNTEAFF | TRBJ1-1 | - | - | TRBV5-4
TGTGCCTGGAGGTTTGGCGCTGAAGCTTTCTTT | CAWRFGAEAFF | TRBJ1-1 | - | few | TRBV30
TGTGCCAGCAGGCGGAGACTAGTGAATGACGAGCAGTACTTC | CASRRRLVNDEQYF | TRBJ2-7 | - | - | TRBV27
TGCAGTGCGGAACAAATAGCGGGTCTCAGCACAGATACGCAGTATTTT | CSAEQIAGLSTDTQYF | TRBJ2-3 | TRBD2 | few | TRBV20-1
TGCAGCGTGCAGGGACGGGCGATCACTGAAGCTTTCTTT | CSVQGRAITEAFF | TRBJ1-1 | - | - | TRBV29-1
TGCAGCGTTGAGACCGCTTATAGCAATCAGCCCCAGCATTTT | CSVETAYSNQPQHF | TRBJ1-5 | - | - | TRBV29-1
TGTGCCAGCAGCAAACCCAATAGCGGGAGTGGAGAGACCCAGTACTTC | CASSKPNSGSGETQYF | TRBJ2-5 | TRBD2 | - | TRBV6-5
TGTGCCAGCAGTTTAGTTCCCATGAACACTGAAGCTTTCTTT | CASSLVPMNTEAFF | TRBJ1-1 | - | - | TRBV27
TGTGCTAGTGGTTTGGGCGCGGGAACTGAAGCTTTCTTT | CASGLGAGTEAFF | TRBJ1-1 | - | - | TRBV12-5
TGCAGCGGTGCGACCGGTTCTGGAAACACCATATATTTT | CSGATGSGNTIYF | TRBJ1-3 | - | - | TRBV29-1
TGTGTCAGTAGTCCAGGACTAGCACGAGAGACCCAGTACTTC | CVSSPGLARETQYF | TRBJ2-5 | TRBD2 | few | TRBV19
TGTGCCAGCAGCCAAGATGGACCGATACAAGAGACCCAGTACTTC | CASSQDGPIQETQYF | TRBJ2-5 | - | - | TRBV4-2
TGTGCCTGGAGGAGAGCGGGACAGTACGAGCAGTACTTC | CAWRRAGQYEQYF | TRBJ2-7 | - | few | TRBV30
TGTGCCAGCAGTTTATGGTCAGGGGCCCAAGAGACCCAGTACTTC | CASSLWSGAQETQYF | TRBJ2-5 | - | few | TRBV27
TGTGCCAGCAGCGCGGGACTAGCTGGAGAGGATACGCAGTATTTT | CASSAGLAGEDTQYF | TRBJ2-3 | TRBD2 | medium-sized | TRBV5-5
TGTGCCAGCAGTCAGCGACAGGCCATGAACACTGAAGCTTTCTTT | CASSQRQAMNTEAFF | TRBJ1-1 | - | - | TRBV27
TGTGCCACCAGAGGGGGACAGGGCTCCCAAGAGACCCAGTACTTC | CATRGGQGSQETQYF | TRBJ2-5 | TRBD1 | - | TRBV15
TGTGCCAGCAGACAGGCGGGGTCGAATGGCTACACCTTC | CASRQAGSNGYTF | TRBJ1-2 | - | few | TRBV27